The source of this T cell receptor (beta chain) is a study of spatial heterogeneity in lung cancer. TCRdb independently ran MiXCR on the 5' RACE reads; one entry per CDR3 protein. This table holds under 50,000 distinct CDR3 sequences, around 5.2% found once. The V end was cut by 1 base, the J end by 2 bases, with 8 bases between. This CDR3 is built from 13 residues. CDR1 and CDR2 from the germline V gene are DFQATT and SNEGSKA (reference sequence). The table lists this clonotype with many counts. The time point was: sample taken at primary tumor resection. The source of this sequence is a female donor with early-stage non-small cell lung cancer. The source was PBMCs, collected at surgery. The chain couples TRBV20-1 to TRBJ2-5, with unresolved D. CDR3 sequence (DNA): TGCAGTGCTAGAGGGTACAGTCAAGAGACCCAGTACTTC. This encodes CSARGYSQETQYF.